The T cell receptor (beta chain) described here comes from a study of regulatory T cells in long-lasting Graves disease. Overall study findings and caveats: TCR diversity was lower in persistent Graves' patients than in newly diagnosed ones.

As concerns this clonotype: What it binds is not known.

Per germline, CDR1 MGHRA and CDR2 YSYEKL. V gave up 3 bases and J gave up 4 bases; unmatched junction bases: 8. This CDR3 has 16 amino acids. The sample's time point: newly diagnosed GD, antithyroid drugs for less than 3 months. Researchers made the TCR library from RNA that was extracted from PBMCs. Assembly of TCR beta libraries relied on iRepertoire HTBI primers together with Arm-PCR of CDR3 regions. In TCRdb, the multiplex PCR reads were re-called with MiXCR into one record per CDR3 protein. The sample gives 400,000 to 500,000 distinct CDR3 sequences, 16% of which show up once; roughly 10% is in the top ten. The same sample was also used in a study of T cells in Graves' hyperthyroidism and ophthalmopathy. This second study notes: Diagnostic assessment was based on clinical symptoms, serum thyroxine and TRAb, thyroid ultrasound and orbital computed tomography.

V gene TRBV4-1 combines with J gene TRBJ1-2, with 10 positions matching TRBD1. Sample: peripheral blood mononuclear cells (PBMCs), taken at new diagnosis, from a patient treated with antithyroid drugs. This clonotype was sampled from a woman aged 25 to 39 with Graves disease. The DNA of the CDR3 is TGCGCCAGCAGCCATACCGGGACAGGGGATTTCTATGGCTACACCTTC. Translation gives CASSHTGTGDFYGYTF.